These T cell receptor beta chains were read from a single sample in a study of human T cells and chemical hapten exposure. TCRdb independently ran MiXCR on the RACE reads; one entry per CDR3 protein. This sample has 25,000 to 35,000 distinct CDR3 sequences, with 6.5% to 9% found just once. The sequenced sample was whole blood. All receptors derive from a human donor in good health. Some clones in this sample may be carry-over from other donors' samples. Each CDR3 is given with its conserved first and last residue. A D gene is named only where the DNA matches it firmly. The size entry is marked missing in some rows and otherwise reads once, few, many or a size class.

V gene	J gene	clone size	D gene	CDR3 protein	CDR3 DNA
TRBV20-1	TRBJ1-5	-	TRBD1	CSARDQGAGNQPQHF	TGCAGTGCTAGAGATCAGGGGGCCGGCAATCAGCCCCAGCATTTT
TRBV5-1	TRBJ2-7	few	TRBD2	CASSSGLAGYEQYF	TGCGCCAGCAGCTCGGGACTAGCAGGTTACGAGCAGTACTTC
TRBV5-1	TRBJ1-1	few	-	CASSLDGTNTEAFF	TGCGCCAGCAGCTTGGACGGTACGAACACTGAAGCTTTCTTT
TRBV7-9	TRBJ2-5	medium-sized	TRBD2	CASSAEIAGAETQYF	TGTGCCAGCAGCGCCGAAATAGCGGGAGCGGAGACCCAGTACTTC
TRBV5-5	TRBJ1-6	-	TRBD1	CASSLRQGNQALHF	TGTGCCAGCAGCTTGAGACAGGGGAATCAGGCCCTCCACTTT
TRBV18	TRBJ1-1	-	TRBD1	CASSPGQGRNTEAFF	TGTGCCAGCTCACCGGGACAGGGGAGGAACACTGAAGCTTTCTTT
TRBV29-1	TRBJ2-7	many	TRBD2	CSGGRGVQDEQYF	TGCAGCGGTGGCCGGGGGGTTCAGGACGAGCAGTACTTC
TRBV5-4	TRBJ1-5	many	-	CASSLDRHRPQHF	TGTGCCAGCAGCTTGGACCGCCATCGGCCCCAGCATTTT
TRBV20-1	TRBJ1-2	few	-	CSARIDGGSGYGYTF	TGCAGTGCTAGAATCGACGGGGGCTCTGGCTATGGCTACACCTTC
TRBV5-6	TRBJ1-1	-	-	CASSLGRSRGSSEAFF	TGTGCCAGCAGCTTGGGAAGGTCAAGGGGGTCATCTGAAGCTTTCTTT
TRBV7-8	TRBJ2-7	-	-	CASSPPGSSYEQYF	TGTGCCAGCAGCCCACCAGGGAGCTCCTACGAGCAGTACTTC
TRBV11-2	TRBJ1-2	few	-	CASSIGTTYGYTF	TGTGCCAGCAGCATAGGGACCACCTATGGCTACACCTTC
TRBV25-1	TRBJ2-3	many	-	CASTGIDTQYF	TGTGCCAGCACAGGGATAGATACGCAGTATTTT
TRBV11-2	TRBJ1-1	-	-	CASSLHLNTEAFF	TGTGCCAGCAGCTTACATCTTAACACTGAAGCTTTCTTT